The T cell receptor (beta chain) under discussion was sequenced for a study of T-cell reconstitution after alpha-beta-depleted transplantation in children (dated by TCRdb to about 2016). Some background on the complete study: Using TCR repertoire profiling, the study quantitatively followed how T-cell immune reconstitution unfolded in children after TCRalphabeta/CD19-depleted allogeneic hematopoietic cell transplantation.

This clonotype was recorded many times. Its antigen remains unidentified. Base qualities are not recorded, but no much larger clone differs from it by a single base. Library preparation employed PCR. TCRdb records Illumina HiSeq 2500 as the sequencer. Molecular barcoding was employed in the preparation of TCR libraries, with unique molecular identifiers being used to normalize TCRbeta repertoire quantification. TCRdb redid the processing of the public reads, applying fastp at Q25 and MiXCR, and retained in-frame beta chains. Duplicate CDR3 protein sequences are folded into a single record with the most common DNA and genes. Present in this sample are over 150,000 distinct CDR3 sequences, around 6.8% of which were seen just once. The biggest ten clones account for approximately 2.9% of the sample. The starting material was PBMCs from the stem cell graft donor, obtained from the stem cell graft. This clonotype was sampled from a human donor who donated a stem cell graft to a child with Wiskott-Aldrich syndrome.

In nucleotide form, the sequence is TGCGCCAGCAGCCAAGATCTAGTGCCGGTGGGGCAATCCGCCGATACGCAGTATTTT. Its product reads: CASSQDLVPVGQSADTQYF. The chain uses TRBV4-3 and TRBJ2-3, with TRBD1 as a weak D call on 5 bases. In the germline V gene, CDR1 corresponds to LGHNA and CDR2 to YSLEER. The cysteine opens and the phenylalanine closes a CDR3 of 19 amino acids. Just CDR3 DNA is preserved here, 57 bases in frame from base 1. Between the V and J ends, shortened by 0 bases and 6 bases respectively, the junction contains 25 bases.